The clone carrying this TCR beta chain has just one count. The target antigen is unknown. The PCR made use of 60 Vbeta and 13 Jbeta primers. Only in-frame clones appear in the TCRdb table, and some are missing; sequencing was by immunoSEQ multiplex PCR. This sample has more than 90,000 clones, with about 70% found just once. Nominally healthy donors provided the samples, though records likely missed some immune exposures. V dropped 4 bases and J dropped 6 bases, with 7 bases sitting between them. The CDR3 consists of 12 residues. CDR1 is SGHRS, CDR2 YFSETQ, per germline. This entry belongs to a study of cytomegalovirus exposure and HLA in healthy donors. Whole-study findings and limits: It was about 150 TCR beta chains that were listed as cytomegalovirus-associated. An analysis was carried out later, and it reportedly showed fewer N-insertions in an Asian-associated ancestry cluster than the roughly 670-donor mean. In an earlier analysis, productive rearrangement rates for most beta V segments clustered near 87% or 30%.

Sample: PBMCs. The V call is TRBV5-1, the J call TRBJ2-2; D unresolved. The clonotype originates from a man aged 25-45 years in good health and CMV-seropositive. CDR3 in amino acids: CASSVSPGELFF. In nucleotides, the CDR3 is TGCGCCAGCAGCGTCTCTCCCGGGGAGCTGTTTTTT.